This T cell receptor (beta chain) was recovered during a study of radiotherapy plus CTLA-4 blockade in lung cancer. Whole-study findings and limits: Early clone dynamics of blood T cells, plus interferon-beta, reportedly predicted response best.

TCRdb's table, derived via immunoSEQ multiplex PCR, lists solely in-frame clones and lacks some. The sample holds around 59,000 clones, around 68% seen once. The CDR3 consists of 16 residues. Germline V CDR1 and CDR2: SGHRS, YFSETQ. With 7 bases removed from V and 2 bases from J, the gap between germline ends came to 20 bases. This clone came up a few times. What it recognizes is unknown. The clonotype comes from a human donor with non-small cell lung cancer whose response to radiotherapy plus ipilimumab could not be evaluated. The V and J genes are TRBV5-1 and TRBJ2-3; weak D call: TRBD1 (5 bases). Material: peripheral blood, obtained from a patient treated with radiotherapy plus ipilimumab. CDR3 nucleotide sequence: TGCGCCAGCTCCCTGAGCGTCGACAGACACACAGATACGCAGTATTTT. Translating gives CASSLSVDRHTDTQYF.